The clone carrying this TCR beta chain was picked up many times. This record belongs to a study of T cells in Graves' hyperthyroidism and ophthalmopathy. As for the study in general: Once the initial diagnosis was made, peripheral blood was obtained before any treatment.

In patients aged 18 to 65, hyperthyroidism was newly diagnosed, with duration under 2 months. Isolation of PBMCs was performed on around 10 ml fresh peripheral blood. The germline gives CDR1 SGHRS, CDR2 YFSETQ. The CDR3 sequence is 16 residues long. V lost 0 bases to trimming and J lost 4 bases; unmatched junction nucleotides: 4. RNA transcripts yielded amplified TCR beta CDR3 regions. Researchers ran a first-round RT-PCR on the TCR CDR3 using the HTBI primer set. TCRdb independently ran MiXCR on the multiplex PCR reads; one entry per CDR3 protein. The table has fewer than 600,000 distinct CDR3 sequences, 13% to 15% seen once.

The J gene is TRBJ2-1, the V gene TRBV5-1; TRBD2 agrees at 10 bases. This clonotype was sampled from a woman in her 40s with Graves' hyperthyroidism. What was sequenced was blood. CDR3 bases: TGCGCCAGCAGCTTGGAGGCTAGCGGGAGATACAATGAGCAGTTCTTC. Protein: CASSLEASGRYNEQFF.